The TCR beta chain under discussion was sequenced for a study of regulatory T cells in long-lasting Graves disease. The CDR3 loop spans 13 amino acids. Looked up from germline, CDR1 is MDHEN and CDR2 is SYDVKM. Trimming cost V 2 bases and J 5 bases, with 9 bases left between them. Regarding time point: persistent/refractory GD, antithyroid drugs over 5 years with positive TRAb. From RNA extracted from PBMCs, the TCR library was made. The TCR beta library used iRepertoire HTBI primers with Arm-PCR amplification of CDR3. TCRdb independently ran MiXCR on the multiplex PCR reads; one entry per CDR3 protein. The sample lists about 470,000 distinct CDR3 sequences; roughly 20% were seen once.

The chain combines TRBV28 with TRBJ2-5; tentatively, D is TRBD1 (5 bases). Source: peripheral blood mononuclear cells (PBMCs), taken when the disease was refractory, from a patient treated with antithyroid drugs. This receptor was identified in a female donor with Graves disease. Here the CDR3 DNA reads TGTGCCAGCAGTTTACAGGGATCGGAGACCCAGTACTTC. Protein sequence: CASSLQGSETQYF.